Shown below are 11 T cell receptor beta chains from a single sample sequenced in a study of response to subunit inactivated influenza vaccine. In TCRdb, the RT-PCR reads were re-called with MiXCR into one record per CDR3 protein. There are about 540,000 distinct CDR3 sequences in the sample; approximately 24% occur only once, and under 3.5% lies in the top ten. The same data also went into a second study, on T cells expressing NK-cell markers. As that report states: For TCR beta, cDNA was produced by 5'RACE template switching with UMIs.

The source material was CD4+ T cells sorted from PBMCs, sampled roughly 12 days after vaccination. The receptor source for this set is a man aged 50 to 59 who received an inactivated influenza vaccine.

The CDR3 protein is CSVRRNAYNEQFF. CDR3 bases: TGCAGCGTTCGTCGTAATGCCTACAATGAGCAGTTCTTC. This chain links TRBV29-1 with TRBJ2-1; D is unresolved. The CDR3 spans 13 residues. Deletions cut 5 bases from V and 2 bases from J, with 10 bases between. Germline CDR1 is SQVTM and CDR2 is ANQGSEA.

This rearrangement joins TRBV5-1 to TRBJ1-6; D is possibly TRBD1 (6 bases). Germline V gene lookup returns CDR1 SGHRS and CDR2 YFSETQ. V was trimmed by 5 bases and J by 8 bases, leaving 14 bases between them. The CDR3 runs to 14 residues. The CDR3 here is CASRSGGAYSPLHF. The CDR3 coding sequence is TGCGCCAGCAGGTCCGGGGGCGCTTATTCACCCCTCCACTTT.

V and J are TRBV3-1 and TRBJ1-2, with D unclear. This CDR3 has 15 residues. Per germline, CDR1 LGHDT and CDR2 YNNKEL (reference sequence). Trimming stripped 1 base from V and 1 base from J, with 10 bases between. CDR3 residues: CASSQVKGGNYGYTF. CDR3 DNA sequence: TGTGCCAGCAGCCAAGTAAAGGGAGGTAACTATGGCTACACCTTC.

This clonotype has just a few counts. The chain is built from TRBV2 and TRBJ1-2, with a tentative D call TRBD1 (6 bases). The germline CDR1 and CDR2 sequences are SNHLY and FYNNEI. The CDR3 loop spans 13 amino acids. V was cut by 2 bases and J by 6 bases, with 10 bases left in between. The CDR3 coding sequence is TGTGCCAGCAGTGAACAGGGGATGCATGGCTACACCTTC. It encodes CASSEQGMHGYTF.

This clonotype occurred a few times. The chain is built from TRBV5-5 and TRBJ1-5, with D possibly matching TRBD1 (5 bases). This CDR3 is built from 15 residues. Trimming removed 2 bases at V and 0 bases at J, with 9 bases between. CDR1 is SGHKS and CDR2 is YYEKEE in the germline V gene (reference sequence). The CDR3 region has the DNA TGTGCCAGCAGCTTACAGGCCTATAGCAATCAGCCCCAGCATTTT. As protein: CASSLQAYSNQPQHF.

This clonotype was counted between two and nine times. The J gene is TRBJ2-1, the V gene TRBV6-2 or TRBV6-3; D is unresolved. The germline V gene has CDR1 MNHEY and CDR2 SVGEGT. Trimming took off 0 bases at V and 15 bases at J, with 24 bases between the two ends. The CDR3 consists of 16 residues. The DNA of the CDR3 is TGTGCCAGCAGTTACTCGAAAGGGTCTGTCCCCCCGGCACCGTTCTTC. It is translated as CASSYSKGSVPPAPFF.

This clonotype was recorded many times. The chain uses TRBV12-3 or TRBV12-4 and TRBJ2-2, with 10 bases aligning to TRBD2. The CDR3 has 16 residues. With 4 bases clipped from V and 5 bases from J, the junction kept 7 bases outside the gene matches. The CDR3: CASSSGLAETTGELFF. The CDR3 nucleotides read TGTGCCAGCAGTTCCGGACTAGCGGAAACTACCGGGGAGCTGTTTTTT.

This clonotype was recorded only once. This sequence joins TRBV2 and TRBJ2-1; D not certain. CDR1 is SNHLY and CDR2 is FYNNEI in the germline V gene. The V end was cut by 4 bases, the J end by 1 base, with 8 bases between. The CDR3 has 14 amino acids. This CDR3 is CASSGFGSYNEQFF. The CDR3 nucleotides read TGTGCCAGCAGTGGGTTCGGGTCCTACAATGAGCAGTTCTTC.

This chain links TRBV14 with TRBJ2-1; TRBD2 matches at 10 bases. Germline lookup yields CDR1 SGHDN and CDR2 FVKESK. This CDR3 is 18 amino acids long. V gave up 0 bases and J gave up 5 bases; unmatched junction bases: 10. The CDR3 DNA is TGTGCCAGCAGCCAAGAAAAGCGGGGGGGATTATACCACAATGAGCAGTTCTTC. Translation gives CASSQEKRGGLYHNEQFF. Using reference TRBV14 and TRBJ2-1 for the parts outside the CDR3, the full variable domain is EAGVTQFPSHSVIEKGQTVTLRCDPISGHDNLYWYRRVMGKEIKFLLHFVKESKQDESGMPNNRFLAERTGGTYSTLKVQPAELEDSGVYFCASSQEKRGGLYHNEQFFGPGTRLTVL.

This rearrangement joins TRBV6-1 to TRBJ2-3; D may be TRBD1 (7 bases). Germline V gene data show CDR1 as MNHNS and CDR2 as SASEGT. The CDR3 runs to 16 residues. Trimming pared 4 bases from V and 4 bases from J, leaving 18 bases between. CDR3 residues: CASSVVGGGSPDTQYF. For the CDR3, the DNA is TGTGCCAGCAGTGTAGTAGGAGGGGGCAGCCCAGATACGCAGTATTTT.

This clonotype was seen more than once but under ten times. The rearrangement joins TRBV29-1 to TRBJ1-1, with TRBD1 as a possible D gene (6 bases). Germline CDR1 is SQVTM and CDR2 is ANQGSEA. The CDR3 consists of 13 residues. The V end lost 3 bases, the J end lost 5 bases, and 13 bases lay between the germline ends. The DNA for the CDR3 is TGCAGCGTTGATACAGGGCCGGGGACTGAAGCTTTCTTT. Its protein product is CSVDTGPGTEAFF.